The 19 T cell receptor beta chains listed next were all sequenced from one sample in a study of blood T cell repertoires in COVID-19. The protocol was immunoSEQ multiplex PCR, while the TCRdb copy is restricted to in-frame clones and leaves out a portion. Altogether a few hundred thousand clones are present, about 80% being singletons, with the ten largest covering 15% to 18%. The sample consisted of peripheral blood. These receptors were taken from a person aged 70 to 85 with COVID-19, enrolled during active disease.

The genes are TRBV5-6 and TRBJ2-1; the match to TRBD2 covers 10 bases. The V and J ends lost 4 bases and 5 bases, in that order; junction bases with no gene match: 3. Germline V gene sequence: CDR1 SGHDT, CDR2 YYEEEE. The CDR3 covers 14 residues. This chain's CDR3 is CASSQGLADNEQFF. As DNA, the CDR3 is TGTGCCAGCAGCCAAGGACTAGCGGACAATGAGCAGTTCTTC.

V usage is TRBV29-1 and J usage is TRBJ2-1; the D is unclear. This CDR3 is 12 amino acids long. V was cut by 6 bases and J by 7 bases, with 13 bases left in between. The germline V gene encodes CDR1 SQVTM and CDR2 ANQGSEA. In DNA, the CDR3 is TGCAGCGTGGTGTATCGGGTGAATGAGCAGTTCTTC. It yields the protein CSVVYRVNEQFF.

The CDR3 sequence: CASKRGRNEQFF. The DNA of the CDR3 is TGTGCCAGTAAACGAGGTCGCAATGAGCAGTTCTTC. The chain joins TRBV19 to TRBJ2-1, with no clear D. This CDR3 comprises 12 residues. The V gene lost 7 bases and the J gene lost 6 bases, with 10 bases spanning the gap. CDR1 is LNHDA, CDR2 SQIVND, per germline (reference sequence).

The chain links TRBV7-2 to TRBJ2-5; 10 nucleotides match TRBD1. With V trimmed by 3 bases and J by 4 bases, 11 bases remained unmatched. Germline CDR1 is SGHTA and CDR2 is FQGNSA. This CDR3 has 17 residues. CDR3 loop: CASSFHLDRGLGETQYF. The DNA for the CDR3 is TGTGCCAGCAGCTTCCATCTCGACAGGGGGCTAGGAGAGACCCAGTACTTC.

The genes are TRBV3-1 (or the pseudogene TRBV3-2) and TRBJ1-2; tentative D call: TRBD1 (6 bases). CDR1 and CDR2 (germline): LGHDT, YNNKEL (reference sequence). Trimming pared 0 bases from V and 8 bases from J, leaving 22 bases between. This CDR3 spans 17 amino acids. Here the CDR3 DNA reads TGTGCCAGCAGCCAAGACCCCAGGGGCGGATCGTGCCGCGGCTACACCTTC. Its translation is CASSQDPRGGSCRGYTF.

The CDR3 spells CSVVEWTVSNYGYTF. The CDR3 bases are TGCAGCGTTGTAGAGTGGACAGTCTCTAACTATGGCTACACCTTC. The V and J genes are TRBV29-1 and TRBJ1-2, with D possibly matching TRBD1 (6 bases). Looked up from germline, CDR1 is SQVTM and CDR2 is ANQGSEA. Trimming removed 4 bases from V and 0 bases from J, with 15 bases in between. This CDR3 is 15 amino acids long.

This clone has more than one count but fewer than ten. The CDR3 nucleotides are TGTGCCAGCAGCTCGGGACACCTCTCAGATACGCAGTATTTT. It codes for CASSSGHLSDTQYF. This chain connects TRBV7-2 to TRBJ2-3, with a possible D match to TRBD1 (6 bases). Germline CDR1 is SGHTA and CDR2 is FQGNSA. The CDR3 totals 14 residues. V was shortened by 4 bases and J by 4 bases, with 12 bases between the two germline ends.

This rearrangement joins TRBV5-6 to TRBJ1-1; a possible D gene is TRBD1 (5 bases). From germline, CDR1 is SGHDT and CDR2 YYEEEE. The CDR3 has 15 residues. V was cut by 5 bases and J by 5 bases, with 19 bases left in between. The DNA of the CDR3 is TGTGCCAGCAGGGGGCCAGGACTAGTAGGAACTGAAGCTTTCTTT. The encoded protein is CASRGPGLVGTEAFF.

The chain uses TRBV18 and TRBJ2-3, with 8 bases that match TRBD2. Germline lookup yields CDR1 KGHSH and CDR2 LQKENI. The trim removed 2 bases at V and 0 bases at J, leaving 1 base unmatched. The CDR3 has 15 amino acids. This CDR3 reads CASSPRTSSTDTQYF. The CDR3 nucleotides are TGTGCCAGCTCACCAAGGACTAGCAGCACAGATACGCAGTATTTT. The full variable domain, in which reference TRBV18 and TRBJ2-3 provide the parts outside the CDR3, is NAGVMQNPRHLVRRRGQEARLRCSPMKGHSHVYWYRQLPEEGLKFMVYLQKENIIDESGMPKERFSAEFPKEGPSILRIQQVVRGDSAAYFCASSPRTSSTDTQYFGPGTRLTVL.

V is TRBV28 and J is TRBJ1-4; the D is unclear. Germline values: CDR1 MDHEN, CDR2 SYDVKM. CDR3 length: 15 amino acids. Trimming stripped 6 bases from V and 4 bases from J, with 15 bases between. The CDR3 sequence: CASSPHEGYNEKLFF. The CDR3 bases are TGTGCCAGCAGCCCCCATGAGGGATATAATGAAAAACTGTTTTTT.

In its sample, this clone was seen once. The chain is built from TRBV11-2 and TRBJ1-1; 8 bases map to TRBD1. The CDR3 loop spans 14 amino acids. The germline V gene has CDR1 SGHAT and CDR2 FQNNGV. V was pared by 3 bases and J by 1 base, with 1 base of the junction left unmatched. CDR3 sequence: CASSFGTGNTEAFF. CDR3 nucleotides: TGTGCCAGCAGCTTCGGGACAGGGAACACTGAAGCTTTCTTT.

V usage is TRBV10-3 and J usage is TRBJ1-1; weak D call: TRBD1 (5 bases). Germline-derived CDR1 and CDR2 are ENHRY and SYGVKD. The CDR3 runs to 17 residues. V was pared by 1 base and J by 1 base, with 16 bases between. CDR3 residues: CAISEYAADTPNTEAFF. CDR3 sequence (DNA): TGTGCCATCAGTGAGTACGCCGCGGACACGCCGAACACTGAAGCTTTCTTT.

This clone came up once. This chain links TRBV5-1 with TRBJ2-2; 8 positions agree with TRBD1. This CDR3 comprises 16 residues. Losses at the gene ends were 1 base for V and 1 base for J; bases not matched to a gene: 3. The germline gives CDR1 SGHRS, CDR2 YFSETQ. The CDR3 DNA sequence: TGCGCCAGCAGCTTGACTGGGACAGGGAACACCGGGGAGCTGTTTTTT. Protein product: CASSLTGTGNTGELFF. Full variable domain (rest looked up from reference TRBV5-1 and TRBJ2-2): KAGVTQTPRYLIKTRGQQVTLSCSPISGHRSVSWYQQTPGQGLQFLFEYFSETQRNKGNFPGRFSGRQFSNSRSEMNVSTLELGDSALYLCASSLTGTGNTGELFFGEGSRLTVL.

The chain carries TRBV4-2 and TRBJ1-3; 11 positions match TRBD1. CDR3 size: 19 residues. Trimming cost V 6 bases and J 5 bases; bases outside gene matches: 18. CDR1 is LGHNA, CDR2 YNFKEQ, per germline. This CDR3 is CASSAPRDRGELGRNTIYF. The CDR3 nucleotides are TGTGCCAGCAGTGCACCCCGGGACAGGGGGGAACTCGGGAGAAACACCATATATTTT.

This clone was seen a single time. The chain couples TRBV19 to TRBJ2-1; tentative D call: TRBD1 (6 bases). The V end was cut by 7 bases, the J end by 9 bases, with 13 bases between. The CDR3 has 12 residues. Germline values: CDR1 LNHDA, CDR2 SQIVND (reference sequence). The CDR3 coding sequence is TGTGCCAGTACCCAGGGGTATGGTGAGCAGTTCTTC. Its protein product is CASTQGYGEQFF.

V and J are TRBV4-3 and TRBJ1-1; 9 nucleotides agree with TRBD1. Germline values: CDR1 LGHNA, CDR2 YSLEER. V was pared by 2 bases and J by 5 bases, with 6 bases of the junction left unmatched. CDR3 length: 15 amino acids. CDR3 residues: CASSQTGTGLTEAFF. Here the CDR3 DNA reads TGCGCCAGCAGCCAAACCGGGACAGGGTTGACTGAAGCTTTCTTT.

This sequence joins TRBV19 and TRBJ1-3; D is ambiguous. The CDR3 sequence is 10 residues long. Germline CDR1 and CDR2: LNHDA and SQIVND (reference sequence). The V and J ends lost 8 bases and 10 bases respectively, with 9 bases between them. DNA for the CDR3: TGTGCCAGTGAGGGAGGAACCATATATTTT. This codes for CASEGGTIYF.

This chain joins TRBV9 and TRBJ1-5; 7 bases agree with TRBD1. With V trimmed by 4 bases and J by 6 bases, 4 bases remained unmatched. CDR3 length equals 13 residues. CDR1 is SGDLS, CDR2 YYNGEE, per germline. CDR3 sequence (DNA): TGTGCCAGCAGCTTAGGGACAGTTCAGCCCCAGCATTTT. It translates to CASSLGTVQPQHF. Drawing the rest from reference TRBV9 and TRBJ1-5, the complete variable domain is DSGVTQTPKHLITATGQRVTLRCSPRSGDLSVYWYQQSLDQGLQFLIQYYNGEERAKGNILERFSAQQFPDLHSELNLSSLELGDSALYFCASSLGTVQPQHFGDGTRLSIL.

This clone was observed a few times. V and J are TRBV27 and TRBJ1-5, with 7 nucleotides matching TRBD1. V was pared by 8 bases and J by 3 bases, with 13 bases of the junction left unmatched. CDR3 length: 16 residues. Germline V gene sequence: CDR1 MNHEY, CDR2 SMNVEV (reference sequence). CDR3 loop: CASENKGQRANQPQHF. The CDR3 nucleotides read TGTGCCAGCGAAAATAAGGGACAGAGGGCCAATCAGCCCCAGCATTTT.